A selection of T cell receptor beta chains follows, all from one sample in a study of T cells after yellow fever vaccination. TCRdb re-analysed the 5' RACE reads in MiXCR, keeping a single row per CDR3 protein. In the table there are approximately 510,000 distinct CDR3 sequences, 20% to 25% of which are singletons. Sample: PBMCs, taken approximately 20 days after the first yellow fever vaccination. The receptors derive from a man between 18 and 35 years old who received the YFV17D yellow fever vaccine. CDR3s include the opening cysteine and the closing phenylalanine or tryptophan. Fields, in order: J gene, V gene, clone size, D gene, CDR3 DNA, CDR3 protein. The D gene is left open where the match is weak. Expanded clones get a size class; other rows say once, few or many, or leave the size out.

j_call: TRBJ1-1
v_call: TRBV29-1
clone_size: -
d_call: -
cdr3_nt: TGCAGCGTTACGAAGGGTGGGGTAACTGAAGCTTTCTTT
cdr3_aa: CSVTKGGVTEAFF

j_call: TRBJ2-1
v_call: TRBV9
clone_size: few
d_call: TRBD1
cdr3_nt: TGTGCCAGCAGCGTAATCGGACAGGGGAACAATGAGCAGTTCTTC
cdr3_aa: CASSVIGQGNNEQFF

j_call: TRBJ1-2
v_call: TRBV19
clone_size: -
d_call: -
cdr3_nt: TGTGCCAGTAGTTTCGGGACAATTAACTATGGCTACACCTTC
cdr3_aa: CASSFGTINYGYTF

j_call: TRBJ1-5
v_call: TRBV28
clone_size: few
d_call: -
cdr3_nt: TGTGCCAGCAGTTTGGCGGGGAGGAGCAATCAGCCCCAGCATTTT
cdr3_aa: CASSLAGRSNQPQHF

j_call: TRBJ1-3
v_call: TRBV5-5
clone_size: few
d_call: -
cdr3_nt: TGTGCCAGCAGCTTGAGGGCGTCCGGAAACACCATATATTTT
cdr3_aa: CASSLRASGNTIYF

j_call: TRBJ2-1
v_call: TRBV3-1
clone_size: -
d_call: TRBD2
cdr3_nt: TGTGCCAGCAGCCACATAGCGGGGAGCTCCTACAATGAGCAGTTCTTC
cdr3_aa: CASSHIAGSSYNEQFF

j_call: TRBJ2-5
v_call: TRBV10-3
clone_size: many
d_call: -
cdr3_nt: TGTGCCATCAGCAGAGATATAGGAACTCAGACCCAGTACTTC
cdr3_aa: CAISRDIGTQTQYF

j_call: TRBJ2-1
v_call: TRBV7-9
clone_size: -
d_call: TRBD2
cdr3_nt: TGTGCCAGCAGCTTAGTCCTAGCGGGGGTGAATGAGCAGTTCTTC
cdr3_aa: CASSLVLAGVNEQFF

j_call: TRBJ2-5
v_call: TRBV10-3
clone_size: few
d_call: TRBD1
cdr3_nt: TGTGCCAGCAACAGGGGGCCTGGAGAGACCCAGTACTTC
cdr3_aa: CASNRGPGETQYF

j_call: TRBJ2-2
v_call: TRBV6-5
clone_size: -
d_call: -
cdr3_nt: TGTGCCAGCAGTTACCTCAGGATGGGGCCCGGGGAGCTGTTTTTT
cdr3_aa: CASSYLRMGPGELFF

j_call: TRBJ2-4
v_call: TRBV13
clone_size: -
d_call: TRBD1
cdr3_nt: TGTGCCAGCAGCTTCCGACAGGGGAGAAACATTCAGTACTTC
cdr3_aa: CASSFRQGRNIQYF

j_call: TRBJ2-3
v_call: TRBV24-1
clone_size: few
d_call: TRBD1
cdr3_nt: TGTGCCACCAGTGACTCCGACAGGGGTTATACGCAGTATTTT
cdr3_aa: CATSDSDRGYTQYF

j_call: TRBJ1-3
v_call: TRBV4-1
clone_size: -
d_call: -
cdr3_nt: TGCGCCAGCAGCCAAGATCGGGCAGGGGTCGGAAACACCATATATTTT
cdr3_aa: CASSQDRAGVGNTIYF

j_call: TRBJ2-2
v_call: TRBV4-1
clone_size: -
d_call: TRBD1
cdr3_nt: TGCGCCAGCAGCCAGAGGGACAGGAGGGGCACCGGGGAGCTGTTTTTT
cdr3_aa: CASSQRDRRGTGELFF

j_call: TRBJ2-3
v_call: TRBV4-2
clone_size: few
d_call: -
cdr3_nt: TGTGCCAGCAGCCGTACCACCGGGGCAGATACGCAGTATTTT
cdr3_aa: CASSRTTGADTQYF

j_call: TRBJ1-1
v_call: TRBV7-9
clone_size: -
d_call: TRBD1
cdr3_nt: TGTGCCAGCAGCTTCACCGGGACAGGGAGGGGGGACACTGAAGCTTTCTTT
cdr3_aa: CASSFTGTGRGDTEAFF

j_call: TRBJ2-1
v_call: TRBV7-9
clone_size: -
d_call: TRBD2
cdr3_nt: TGTGCCAGCAGCTTAGGGGATAGCGGGGGGACATACAATGAGCAGTTCTTC
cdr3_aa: CASSLGDSGGTYNEQFF